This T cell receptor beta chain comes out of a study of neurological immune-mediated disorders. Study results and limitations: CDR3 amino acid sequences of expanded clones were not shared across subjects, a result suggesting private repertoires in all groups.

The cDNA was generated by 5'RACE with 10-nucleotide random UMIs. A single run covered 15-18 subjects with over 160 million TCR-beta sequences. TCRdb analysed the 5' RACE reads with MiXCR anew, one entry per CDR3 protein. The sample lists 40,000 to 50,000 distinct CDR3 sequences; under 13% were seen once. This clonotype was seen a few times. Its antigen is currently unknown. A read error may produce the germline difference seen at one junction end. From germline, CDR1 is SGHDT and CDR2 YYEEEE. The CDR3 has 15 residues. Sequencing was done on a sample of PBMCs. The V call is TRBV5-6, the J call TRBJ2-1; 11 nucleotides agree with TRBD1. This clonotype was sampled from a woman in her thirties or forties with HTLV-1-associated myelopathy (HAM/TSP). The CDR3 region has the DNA TGTGCCAGCAGGTTGGGACAGGGGGTCTACAATGAGCAGTTCTTC. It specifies CASRLGQGVYNEQFF.